A single sample gave rise to the 7 T cell receptor beta chains below, sequenced in a study of blood T cell repertoires in COVID-19. Some clones are missing from TCRdb's copy, which holds only in-frame ones; the method was immunoSEQ multiplex PCR. This table holds about 61,000 clones, around 90% found once. The sequenced sample was peripheral blood. The receptors derive from a woman of 80 years or more with active COVID-19.

The rearrangement joins TRBV12-3 or TRBV12-4 to TRBJ2-7; 9 bases line up with TRBD1. This CDR3 comprises 13 residues. With 6 bases clipped from V and 5 bases from J, the junction kept 5 bases outside the gene matches. The CDR3 is CASSLGQGDEQYF. DNA for the CDR3: TGTGCCAGCAGCTTGGGACAGGGTGACGAGCAGTACTTC.

The rearrangement links TRBV19 to TRBJ1-6; D is unclear. The CDR3 is 14 residues long. Deletions cut 3 bases from V and 9 bases from J, with 12 bases between. Germline CDR1 reads LNHDA; CDR2 reads SQIVND (reference sequence). The CDR3: CASSMDWESSPLHF. The CDR3 nucleotides read TGTGCCAGTAGTATGGACTGGGAATCTTCACCCCTCCACTTT.

V and J are TRBV6-2 or TRBV6-3 and TRBJ1-2, with TRBD1 matching 9 bases. The CDR3 is 15 amino acids. The germline CDR1 and CDR2 sequences are MNHEY and SVGEGT. The ends lost 4 bases at V and 8 bases at J; junction bases unmatched: 11. In nucleotides, the CDR3 is TGTGCCAGCAGTTCGCGGATACAGGGGGCGCGGGGCTACACCTTC. Translating gives CASSSRIQGARGYTF.

The chain employs TRBV5-1 and TRBJ2-5; D possibly corresponds to TRBD1 (6 bases). V was pared by 7 bases and J by 2 bases, with 15 bases between. CDR1 is SGHRS, CDR2 YFSETQ, per germline. The CDR3 spans 14 residues. The CDR3 sequence: CASDVGTPQETQYF. DNA of the CDR3: TGCGCCAGCGATGTGGGGACACCTCAAGAGACCCAGTACTTC.

This chain uses TRBV5-4 with TRBJ2-5; 13 nucleotides agree with TRBD2. V was clipped by 7 bases and J by 1 base; unmatched bases: 7. This CDR3 has 16 amino acids. Germline assignment: CDR1 SGHNT and CDR2 YYREEE (reference sequence). The CDR3 protein is CASVTSGGMGQETQYF. CDR3 nucleotides: TGTGCCAGCGTGACTAGCGGGGGGATGGGCCAAGAGACCCAGTACTTC.

This clone was seen a few times. V and J are TRBV5-1 and TRBJ2-3, with D possibly being TRBD2 (5 bases). The CDR3 covers 14 residues. Germline CDR1 reads SGHRS; CDR2 reads YFSETQ. V was cut by 4 bases and J by 6 bases, with 15 bases left in between. The CDR3 region is CASSPLSGRDTQYF. DNA for the CDR3: TGCGCCAGCAGCCCCTTGAGCGGTAGGGATACGCAGTATTTT.

J is TRBJ1-6 and V is TRBV6-1, with D unclear. Between the trimmed V and J ends, which lost 0 bases and 2 bases, there was a span of 11 bases. Germline CDR1 MNHNS, CDR2 SASEGT. CDR3 length equals 17 residues. The CDR3 DNA reads as TGTGCCAGCAGTGAAGCGCATGGTACAGCCTATAATTCACCCCTCCACTTT. Encoded protein: CASSEAHGTAYNSPLHF.